This entry describes one TCR beta chain. The sample belongs to a study of control samples from healthy donors and cancer patients. The assay was immunoSEQ multiplex PCR, and TCRdb's table has in-frame clones only and misses some. Of 400,000 to 500,000 clones detected, 90% appear once; the ten largest clones hold over 5.5%. Material: PBMCs. The receptor was isolated from a man between 40 and 49 years old with head and neck cancer.

This CDR3 is CASSLVPGISYEQYF. For the CDR3, the DNA is TGTGCCAGCAGCTTAGTCCCCGGGATCTCCTACGAGCAGTACTTC. J is TRBJ2-7 and V is TRBV7-2; maybe TRBD2 (5 bases). The V end was cut by 1 base, the J end by 0 bases, with 10 bases between. From germline, CDR1 is SGHTA and CDR2 FQGNSA. The CDR3 is 15 residues long.